Listed here are 3 T cell receptor beta chains from one sample, sequenced in a study of CD8+ T cells in alopecia areata. cDNA serving as the sequencing template came from extracted, reverse transcribed RNA. Clones were read by immunoSEQ multiplex PCR, and TCRdb kept only the in-frame ones, dropping some. Of about 150,000 clones detected, roughly 50% appear once; the ten largest clones hold roughly 7.5%. Sequenced input: CD4+ T cells sorted from blood. The receptors were sampled from a human donor with alopecia areata.

About this clone itself: Other DNA sequences in this sample translate to the same CDR3. The chain employs TRBV7-9 and TRBJ2-1, with D tentatively TRBD1 or TRBD2 (5 bases each). The V end was cut by 0 bases, the J end by 0 bases, with 12 bases between. CDR1 and CDR2 from the germline V gene are SEHNR and FQNEAQ (reference sequence). There are 17 residues in the CDR3. In nucleotides, the CDR3 is TGTGCCAGCAGCTTAGCGTCGGGGCAGGGCTCCTACAATGAGCAGTTCTTC. Protein: CASSLASGQGSYNEQFF. The full variable domain, with the rest looked up from reference TRBV7-9 and TRBJ2-1, is DTGVSQNPRHKITKRGQNVTFRCDPISEHNRLYWYRQTLGQGPEFLTYFQNEAQLEKSRLLSDRFSAERPKGSFSTLEIQRTEQGDSAMYLCASSLASGQGSYNEQFFGPGTRLTVL.

The rearrangement joins TRBV5-6 to TRBJ1-5; no clear D. The CDR3 sequence is 14 residues long. V was clipped by 0 bases and J by 6 bases, with 10 bases between them. Germline CDR1 SGHDT, CDR2 YYEEEE. The CDR3 reads CASSLGQVIQPQHF. CDR3 bases: TGTGCCAGCAGCTTGGGTCAGGTTATTCAGCCCCAGCATTTT.

This clone was picked up a small number of times. J is TRBJ2-7 and V is TRBV29-1; D is ambiguous. The CDR3 spans 11 residues. The V gene's germline CDR1 is SQVTM and CDR2 ANQGSEA. Trimming removed 6 bases from V and 10 bases from J, with 16 bases in between. CDR3 protein: CSVPSGQQQYF. The CDR3 nucleotides are TGCAGCGTCCCATCCGGCCAGCAACAGTACTTC.